The rows below give T cell receptor beta chains drawn from one sample of a study of T cells in Graves' hyperthyroidism and ophthalmopathy. MiXCR, run by TCRdb on the multiplex PCR reads, gives a single entry per CDR3 protein. The data contain about 640,000 distinct CDR3 sequences, around 21% of them singletons. The sequenced sample consisted of blood. All receptors come from a man aged 25-45 years with Graves' ophthalmopathy. Both conserved end residues are part of each CDR3. D genes are given only for firm matches. Size is omitted from some rows. Given values are once, few, many or a class for expanded clones.

clone size,V gene,D gene,CDR3 length,J gene,CDR3 protein,CDR3 DNA
many,TRBV30,NA,11,TRBJ1-1,CASQDVDEAFF,TGTGCTTCTCAAGATGTTGACGAAGCTTTCTTT
many,TRBV6-6,NA,16,TRBJ1-1,CASSYPPGGTGTEAFF,TGTGCCAGCAGTTACCCCCCCGGTGGCACGGGCACTGAAGCTTTCTTT
few,TRBV30,NA,12,TRBJ1-2,CAWRGQGAGYTF,TGTGCCTGGAGAGGGCAGGGTGCTGGCTACACCTTC
many,TRBV11-2,TRBD1,17,TRBJ1-1,CASSQVNRGDLDTEAFF,TGTGCCAGCAGCCAAGTTAACAGGGGAGATTTGGACACTGAAGCTTTCTTT
few,TRBV10-2,TRBD1,18,TRBJ2-1,CASSPPYRDREIHNEQFF,TGCGCCAGCAGTCCCCCGTACCGGGACAGGGAAATCCACAATGAGCAGTTCTTC
NA,TRBV5-1,NA,14,TRBJ2-7,CASRKGAGDYEQYF,TGCGCCAGCAGAAAGGGCGCAGGGGACTACGAGCAGTACTTC
NA,TRBV20-1,NA,14,TRBJ1-5,CSATQGSSNQPQHF,TGCAGTGCCACCCAGGGGAGTAGCAATCAGCCCCAGCATTTT
NA,TRBV14,NA,14,TRBJ2-3,CASSQVKVSDTQYF,TGTGCCAGCAGCCAAGTAAAGGTTTCAGATACGCAGTATTTT
NA,TRBV20-1,NA,15,TRBJ2-5,CSAPPPSVSQETQYF,TGCAGTGCGCCTCCGCCCTCAGTGTCCCAAGAGACCCAGTACTTC
few,TRBV19,NA,16,TRBJ1-3,CASSHGTPGRGNTIYF,TGTGCCAGTAGCCACGGGACACCGGGACGTGGAAACACCATATATTTT
NA,TRBV5-4,TRBD1,13,TRBJ2-3,CASSRGQVDTQYF,TGTGCCAGCAGCAGGGGACAGGTAGATACGCAGTATTTT
few,TRBV20-1,TRBD1,14,TRBJ2-2,CSARDNRGAGELFF,TGCAGTGCTAGAGATAACAGGGGGGCCGGGGAGCTGTTTTTT
NA,TRBV25-1,NA,15,TRBJ2-3,CASRGGGLFTDTQYF,TGTGCCAGCAGGGGTGGGGGACTCTTCACAGATACGCAGTATTTT
NA,TRBV9,NA,13,TRBJ2-7,CASSDGPSYEQYF,TGTGCCAGCAGTGACGGGCCTTCCTACGAGCAGTACTTC
NA,TRBV28,NA,14,TRBJ1-2,CASSPTQGGYGYTF,TGTGCCAGCAGTCCCACGCAGGGCGGCTATGGCTACACCTTC
many,TRBV30,NA,14,TRBJ2-7,CAWSVGQPSYEQYF,TGTGCCTGGAGTGTCGGCCAGCCCTCCTACGAGCAGTACTTC
NA,TRBV3-1,TRBD2,15,TRBJ2-3,CASSQDGGGVDTQYF,TGTGCCAGCAGCCAAGATGGCGGGGGAGTGGATACGCAGTATTTT
NA,TRBV7-2,NA,16,TRBJ1-3,CASSFGQPSGGNTIYF,TGTGCCAGCAGCTTTGGACAACCCTCGGGAGGAAACACCATATATTTT
many,TRBV30,NA,13,TRBJ2-7,CAWSVGQNYEQYF,TGTGCCTGGAGTGTAGGACAGAACTACGAGCAGTACTTC
few,TRBV9,NA,11,TRBJ2-1,CASRGANEQFF,TGTGCCAGCAGGGGGGCAAATGAGCAGTTCTTC
many,TRBV7-9,NA,13,TRBJ2-7,CASSSDLVGEQYF,TGTGCCAGCAGCTCGGACTTAGTCGGCGAGCAGTACTTC
few,TRBV5-8,NA,12,TRBJ2-7,CASSLVRNEQYF,TGTGCCAGCAGCTTGGTCCGAAACGAGCAGTACTTC
NA,TRBV5-1,TRBD2,17,TRBJ2-1,CASSWAYTSGAVNEQFF,TGCGCCAGCAGTTGGGCCTACACTAGCGGGGCCGTCAATGAGCAGTTCTTC
few,TRBV6-2/TRBV6-3,NA,14,TRBJ2-1,CASSFLGPHNEQFF,TGTGCCAGCAGTTTCCTTGGACCCCACAATGAGCAGTTCTTC
NA,TRBV28,TRBD1,19,TRBJ2-4,CASSPLRTGPGQEINIQYF,TGTGCCAGCAGTCCCCTCCGGACAGGACCGGGACAGGAGATAAACATTCAGTACTTC
NA,TRBV27,TRBD2,16,TRBJ2-5,CASSLGLASKGETQYF,TGTGCCAGCAGCCTCGGACTAGCCTCTAAGGGGGAGACCCAGTACTTC
few,TRBV7-2,TRBD2,16,TRBJ2-1,CASSLVAGVAYNEQFF,TGTGCCAGCAGCTTAGTAGCGGGGGTCGCCTACAATGAGCAGTTCTTC
few,TRBV5-1,NA,14,TRBJ1-1,CASSFRGPDTEAFF,TGCGCCAGCAGCTTCAGGGGCCCCGACACTGAAGCTTTCTTT
few,TRBV7-2,TRBD2,15,TRBJ2-1,CASSSERDSYNEQFF,TGTGCCAGCAGCTCGGAGCGGGACTCCTACAATGAGCAGTTCTTC
many,TRBV28,NA,13,TRBJ2-1,CASGRWGSGEQFF,TGTGCCAGCGGCCGTTGGGGTAGCGGCGAGCAGTTCTTC
many,TRBV18,NA,15,TRBJ1-4,CASSPESFIGQKLFF,TGTGCCAGCTCACCCGAGTCCTTTATCGGGCAAAAACTGTTTTTT
many,TRBV15,TRBD1,19,TRBJ2-1,CATSRDRPKGIYSYNEQFF,TGTGCCACCAGCAGGGACAGGCCGAAGGGAATTTACTCCTACAATGAGCAGTTCTTC
NA,TRBV10-3,NA,14,TRBJ1-4,CAISEAPRGEKLFF,TGTGCCATCAGTGAGGCCCCCCGTGGAGAAAAACTGTTTTTT
NA,TRBV19,NA,13,TRBJ2-7,CASSIGGIYEQYF,TGTGCCAGTAGTATAGGAGGGATTTACGAGCAGTACTTC
NA,TRBV19,NA,16,TRBJ1-2,CASSTGAQGTVYGYTF,TGTGCCAGTAGTACCGGGGCACAAGGGACTGTCTATGGCTACACCTTC
many,TRBV7-2,NA,16,TRBJ2-1,CASSLASSSIYNEQFF,TGTGCCAGCAGCTTGGCGAGCTCATCGATCTACAATGAGCAGTTCTTC
many,TRBV2,NA,14,TRBJ1-1,CASSVGHLNTEAFF,TGTGCCAGCAGTGTCGGACACCTGAACACTGAAGCTTTCTTT
many,TRBV7-2,TRBD2,15,TRBJ2-5,CASSPRGGLQETQYF,TGTGCCAGCAGCCCCCGGGGGGGGTTGCAAGAGACCCAGTACTTC
NA,TRBV13,TRBD1,15,TRBJ2-1,CASSWGQGHGNEQFF,TGTGCCAGCAGCTGGGGACAGGGTCACGGCAATGAGCAGTTCTTC
many,TRBV10-1,NA,13,TRBJ2-7,CASSESGHYEQYF,TGCGCCAGCAGTGAGTCAGGACACTACGAGCAGTACTTC
NA,TRBV28,NA,13,TRBJ1-5,CASGTGTLKPQHF,TGTGCCAGCGGAACAGGGACGCTAAAGCCCCAGCATTTT
NA,TRBV12-5,NA,18,TRBJ2-2,CASDLPTLSNSRGGELFF,TGTGCTAGTGACCTCCCGACACTATCGAATTCCCGAGGCGGGGAGCTGTTTTTT
many,TRBV28,NA,13,TRBJ2-6,CASTLTGANVLTF,TGTGCCAGCACCCTGACTGGGGCCAACGTCCTGACTTTC
few,TRBV27,TRBD2,14,TRBJ2-3,CASSLLAGVDTQYF,TGTGCCAGCAGTTTACTAGCGGGAGTGGATACGCAGTATTTT
few,TRBV6-1,NA,14,TRBJ2-7,CASSLTGRMHEQYF,TGTGCCAGCAGTTTAACAGGGCGTATGCACGAGCAGTACTTC
many,TRBV6-5,NA,20,TRBJ2-2,CASSYSNPEGLAANTGELFF,TGTGCCAGCAGTTACTCGAACCCGGAAGGTCTAGCAGCGAACACCGGGGAGCTGTTTTTT
few,TRBV27,TRBD1,17,TRBJ1-5,CASSTTGGTGGRQPQHF,TGTGCCAGCAGTACTACCGGCGGGACAGGGGGCAGACAGCCCCAGCATTTT
NA,TRBV24-1,NA,15,TRBJ2-1,CATSDLGTPYNEQFF,TGTGCCACCAGTGATTTAGGGACGCCCTACAATGAGCAGTTCTTC
few,TRBV29-1,TRBD2,16,TRBJ2-1,CSVEAATERGGDEQFF,TGCAGCGTTGAAGCCGCGACTGAACGCGGGGGGGATGAGCAGTTCTTC
many,TRBV11-2,NA,16,TRBJ2-3,CASSLKGRLTTDTQYF,TGTGCCAGCAGCTTAAAGGGCCGCCTAACCACAGATACGCAGTATTTT
few,TRBV29-1,NA,13,TRBJ1-5,CSVAENSNQPQHF,TGCAGCGTTGCAGAAAATAGCAATCAGCCCCAGCATTTT
many,TRBV28,TRBD1,14,TRBJ1-4,CASNTDRENEKLFF,TGTGCCAGCAACACAGACAGGGAGAATGAAAAACTGTTTTTT
NA,TRBV11-1,TRBD2,15,TRBJ2-7,CASSSGLAVTYEQYF,TGTGCCAGCAGTTCTGGACTAGCGGTTACCTACGAGCAGTACTTC
many,TRBV27,TRBD1,15,TRBJ2-5,CASSLGWTGEEAQYF,TGTGCCAGCAGTTTAGGGTGGACAGGGGAAGAGGCCCAGTACTTC
NA,TRBV27,NA,15,TRBJ2-1,CASSVGSSGDYEQFF,TGTGCCAGCAGTGTAGGTTCCTCAGGGGACTATGAGCAGTTCTTC